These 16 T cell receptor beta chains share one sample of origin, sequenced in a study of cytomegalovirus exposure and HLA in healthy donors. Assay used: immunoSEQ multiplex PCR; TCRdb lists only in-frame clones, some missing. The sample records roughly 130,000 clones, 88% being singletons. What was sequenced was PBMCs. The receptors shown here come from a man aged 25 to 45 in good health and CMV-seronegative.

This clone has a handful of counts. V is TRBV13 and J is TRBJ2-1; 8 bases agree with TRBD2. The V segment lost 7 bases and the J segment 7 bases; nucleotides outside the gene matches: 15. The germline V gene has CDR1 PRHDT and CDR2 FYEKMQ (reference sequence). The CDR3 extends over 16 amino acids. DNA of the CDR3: TGTGCCAGCATCTCCTCCGGGACTAGAAGCCAAAATGAGCAGTTCTTC. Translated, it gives CASISSGTRSQNEQFF.

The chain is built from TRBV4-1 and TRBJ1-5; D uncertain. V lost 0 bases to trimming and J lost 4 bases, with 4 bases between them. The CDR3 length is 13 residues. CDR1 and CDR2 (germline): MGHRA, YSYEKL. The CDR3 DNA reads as TGCGCCAGCAGCCAAGATCAGAATCAGCCCCAGCATTTT. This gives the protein CASSQDQNQPQHF.

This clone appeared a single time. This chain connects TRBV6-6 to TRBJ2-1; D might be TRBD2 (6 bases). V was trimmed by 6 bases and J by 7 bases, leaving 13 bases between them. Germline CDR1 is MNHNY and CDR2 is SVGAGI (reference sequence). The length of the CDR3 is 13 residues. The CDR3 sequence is CASSLKRGNEQFF. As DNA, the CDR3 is TGTGCCAGCAGCTTAAAACGGGGGAATGAGCAGTTCTTC.

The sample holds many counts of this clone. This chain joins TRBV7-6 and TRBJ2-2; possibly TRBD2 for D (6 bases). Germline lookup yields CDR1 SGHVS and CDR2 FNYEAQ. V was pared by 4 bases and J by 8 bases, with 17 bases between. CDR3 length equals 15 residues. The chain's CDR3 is CASSSPLTGTGELFF. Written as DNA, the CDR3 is TGTGCCAGCAGCTCACCGCTCACCGGGACTGGGGAGCTGTTTTTT.

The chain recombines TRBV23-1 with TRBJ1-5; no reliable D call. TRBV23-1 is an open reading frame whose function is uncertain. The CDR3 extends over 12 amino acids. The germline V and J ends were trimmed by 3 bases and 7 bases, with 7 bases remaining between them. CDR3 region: CASSQAGQPQHF. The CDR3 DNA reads TGCGCCAGCAGTCAGGCCGGGCAGCCCCAGCATTTT.

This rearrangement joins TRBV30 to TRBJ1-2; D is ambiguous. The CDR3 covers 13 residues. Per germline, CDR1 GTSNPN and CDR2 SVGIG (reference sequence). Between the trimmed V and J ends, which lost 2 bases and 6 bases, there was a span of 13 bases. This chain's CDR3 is CAWSLGNFHGYTF. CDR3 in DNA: TGTGCCTGGAGTCTCGGGAATTTCCATGGCTACACCTTC.

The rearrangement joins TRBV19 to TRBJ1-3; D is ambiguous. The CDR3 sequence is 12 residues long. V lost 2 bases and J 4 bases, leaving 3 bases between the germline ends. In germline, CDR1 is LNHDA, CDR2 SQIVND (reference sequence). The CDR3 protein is CASSIQGNTIYF. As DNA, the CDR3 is TGTGCCAGTAGTATACAGGGAAACACCATATATTTT.

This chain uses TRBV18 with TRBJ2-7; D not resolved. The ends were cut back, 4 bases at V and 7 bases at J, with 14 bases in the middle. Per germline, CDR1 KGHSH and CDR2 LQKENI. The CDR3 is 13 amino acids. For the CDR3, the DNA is TGTGCCAGCTCACGTCCGGGTGGTGTGGAGCAGTACTTC. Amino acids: CASSRPGGVEQYF.

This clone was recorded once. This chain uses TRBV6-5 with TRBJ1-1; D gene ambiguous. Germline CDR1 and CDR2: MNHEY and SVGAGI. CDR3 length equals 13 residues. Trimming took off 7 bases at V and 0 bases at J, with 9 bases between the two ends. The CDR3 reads CASIPSMNTEAFF. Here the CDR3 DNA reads TGTGCCAGCATACCCTCTATGAACACTGAAGCTTTCTTT.

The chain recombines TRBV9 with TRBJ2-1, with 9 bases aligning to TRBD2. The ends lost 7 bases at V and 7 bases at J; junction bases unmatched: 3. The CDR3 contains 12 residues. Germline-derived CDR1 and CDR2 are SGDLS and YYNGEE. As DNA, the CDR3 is TGTGCCAGCCTGACTAGCGGAAATGAGCAGTTCTTC. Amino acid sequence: CASLTSGNEQFF.

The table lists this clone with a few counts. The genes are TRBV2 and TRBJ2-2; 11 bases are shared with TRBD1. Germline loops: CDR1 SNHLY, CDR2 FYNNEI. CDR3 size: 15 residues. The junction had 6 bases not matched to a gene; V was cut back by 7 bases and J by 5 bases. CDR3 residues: CASNPGQGGTGELFF. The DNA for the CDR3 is TGTGCCAGCAACCCGGGACAGGGGGGAACCGGGGAGCTGTTTTTT.

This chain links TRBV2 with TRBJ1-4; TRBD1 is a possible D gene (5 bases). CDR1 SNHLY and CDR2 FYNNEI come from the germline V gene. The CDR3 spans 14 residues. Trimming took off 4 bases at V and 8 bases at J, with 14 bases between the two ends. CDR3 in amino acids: CASSVIQGREKLFF. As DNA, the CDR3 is TGTGCCAGCAGTGTTATCCAGGGAAGAGAAAAACTGTTTTTT.

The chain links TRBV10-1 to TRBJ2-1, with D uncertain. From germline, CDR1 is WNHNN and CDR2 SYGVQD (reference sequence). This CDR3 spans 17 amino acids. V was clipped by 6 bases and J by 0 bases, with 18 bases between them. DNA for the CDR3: TGCGCCAGCAGCGCCTCTAAATATTCGGGCTCCTACAATGAGCAGTTCTTC. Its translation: CASSASKYSGSYNEQFF.

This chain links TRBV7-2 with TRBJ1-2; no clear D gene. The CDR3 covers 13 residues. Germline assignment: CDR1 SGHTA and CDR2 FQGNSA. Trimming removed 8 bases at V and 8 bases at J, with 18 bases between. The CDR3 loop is CASVSGEKSGYTF. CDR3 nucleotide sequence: TGTGCCAGCGTATCCGGGGAGAAGTCGGGCTACACCTTC.

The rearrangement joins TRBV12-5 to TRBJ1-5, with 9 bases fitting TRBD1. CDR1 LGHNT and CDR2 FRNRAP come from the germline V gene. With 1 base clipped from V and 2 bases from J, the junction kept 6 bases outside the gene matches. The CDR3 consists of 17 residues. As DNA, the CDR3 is TGTGCTAGTGGTTTGGGGTTACAGGGGGCAGGCAATCAGCCCCAGCATTTT. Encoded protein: CASGLGLQGAGNQPQHF.

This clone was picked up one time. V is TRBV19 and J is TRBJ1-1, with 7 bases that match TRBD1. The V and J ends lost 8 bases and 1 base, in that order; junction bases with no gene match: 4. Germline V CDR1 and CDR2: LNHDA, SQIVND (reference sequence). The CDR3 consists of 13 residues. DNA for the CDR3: TGTGCCAGTCAGACAGGGAAGAACACTGAAGCTTTCTTT. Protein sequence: CASQTGKNTEAFF.